The sequence of this T cell receptor beta chain was determined in a study of blood T cells in healthy people across ages. Broader study findings: Leaving the PBMCs unsorted stopped any conclusive comparison of naive versus antigen-experienced cells.

The V gene's germline CDR1 is SQVTM and CDR2 ANQGSEA. V gave up 4 bases and J gave up 4 bases, with 16 bases separating them. CDR3 length equals 15 residues. The authors ran a second PCR of about 7 to 12 cycles using a sample-barcoded 5' primer and a J-beta primer mix. Every molecule of cDNA carried a tag from a template-switch adaptor with 12 random nucleotides. In TCRdb, the 5' RACE reads were re-called with MiXCR into one record per CDR3 protein. The sample shows 750,000 or so distinct CDR3 sequences, 20% to 30% of them seen only once. The draw of peripheral blood yielded about 9.4 milliliters from each donor. This clonotype turned up a few times. What it binds is not known. These data were also filed under a second study, of T cells of mothers and their children. That paper states: The yield was over 9 million TCR beta CDR3 reads from each mother and some 3 million from each child.

This clonotype was sampled from a boy aged 10-17 years in good health. The chain combines TRBV29-1 with TRBJ2-2, with a tentative D call TRBD1 (6 bases). The sequencing sample was made of blood. The CDR3 DNA sequence: TGCAGCGTTGGACAGAAAGGGGGAAGCACCGGGGAGCTGTTTTTT. Amino acids: CSVGQKGGSTGELFF.